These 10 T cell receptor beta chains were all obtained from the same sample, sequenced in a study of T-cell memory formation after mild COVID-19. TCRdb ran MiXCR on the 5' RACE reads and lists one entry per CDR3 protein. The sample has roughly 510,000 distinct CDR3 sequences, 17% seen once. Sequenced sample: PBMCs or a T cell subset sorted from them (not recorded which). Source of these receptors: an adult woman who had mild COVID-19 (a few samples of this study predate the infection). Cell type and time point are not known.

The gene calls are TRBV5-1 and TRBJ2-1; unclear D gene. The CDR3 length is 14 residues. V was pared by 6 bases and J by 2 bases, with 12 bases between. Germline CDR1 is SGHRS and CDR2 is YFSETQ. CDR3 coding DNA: TGCGCCAGCAACCCGGTCCCCCCCTACAATGAGCAGTTCTTC. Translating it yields CASNPVPPYNEQFF.

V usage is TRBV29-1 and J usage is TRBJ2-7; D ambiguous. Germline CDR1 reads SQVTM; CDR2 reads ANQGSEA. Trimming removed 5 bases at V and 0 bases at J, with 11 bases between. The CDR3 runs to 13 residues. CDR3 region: CSVRLLSSYEQYF. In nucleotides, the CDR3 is TGCAGCGTTCGTCTGCTGAGCTCCTACGAGCAGTACTTC.

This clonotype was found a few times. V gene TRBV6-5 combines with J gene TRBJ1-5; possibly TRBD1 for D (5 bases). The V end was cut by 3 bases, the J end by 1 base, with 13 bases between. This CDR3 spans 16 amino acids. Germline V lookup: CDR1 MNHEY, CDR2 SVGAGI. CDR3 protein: CASSYYRGRSNQPQHF. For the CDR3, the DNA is TGTGCCAGCAGTTATTATCGGGGACGAAGCAATCAGCCCCAGCATTTT.

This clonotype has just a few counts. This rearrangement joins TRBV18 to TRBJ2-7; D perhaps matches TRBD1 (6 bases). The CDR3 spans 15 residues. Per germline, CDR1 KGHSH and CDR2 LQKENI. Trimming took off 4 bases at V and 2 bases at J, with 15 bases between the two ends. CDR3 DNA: TGTGCCAGCTCACTTCAAGGGGGAGTACCCTACGAGCAGTACTTC. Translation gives CASSLQGGVPYEQYF.

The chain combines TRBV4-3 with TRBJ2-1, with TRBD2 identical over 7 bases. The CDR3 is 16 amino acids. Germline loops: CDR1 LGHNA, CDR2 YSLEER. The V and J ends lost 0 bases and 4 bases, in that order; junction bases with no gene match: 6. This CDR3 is CASSQDRSGVYNEQFF. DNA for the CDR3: TGCGCCAGCAGCCAAGATAGGAGCGGGGTATACAATGAGCAGTTCTTC.

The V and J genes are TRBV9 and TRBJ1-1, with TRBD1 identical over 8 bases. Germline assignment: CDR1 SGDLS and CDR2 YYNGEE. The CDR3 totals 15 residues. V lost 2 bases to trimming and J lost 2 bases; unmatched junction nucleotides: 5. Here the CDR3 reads CASSVQTGVNTEAFF. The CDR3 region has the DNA TGTGCCAGCAGCGTTCAGACAGGGGTAAACACTGAAGCTTTCTTT.

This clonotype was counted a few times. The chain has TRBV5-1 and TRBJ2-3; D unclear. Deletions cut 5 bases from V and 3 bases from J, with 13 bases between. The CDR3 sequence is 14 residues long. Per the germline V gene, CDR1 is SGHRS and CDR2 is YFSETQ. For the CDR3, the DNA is TGCGCCAGCAGTGGGTTTTTGGGGACAGATACGCAGTATTTT. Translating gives CASSGFLGTDTQYF.

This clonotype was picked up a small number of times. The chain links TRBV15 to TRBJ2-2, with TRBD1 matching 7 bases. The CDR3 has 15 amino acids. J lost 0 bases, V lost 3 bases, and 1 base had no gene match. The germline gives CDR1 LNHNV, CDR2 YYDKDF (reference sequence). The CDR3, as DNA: TGTGCCACCAGCAGGGACAGGCCGAACACCGGGGAGCTGTTTTTT. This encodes CATSRDRPNTGELFF. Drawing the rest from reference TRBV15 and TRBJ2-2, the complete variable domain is DAMVIQNPRYQVTQFGKPVTLSCSQTLNHNVMYWYQQKSSQAPKLLFHYYDKDFNNEADTPDNFQSRRPNTSFCFLDIRSPGLGDTAMYLCATSRDRPNTGELFFGEGSRLTVL.

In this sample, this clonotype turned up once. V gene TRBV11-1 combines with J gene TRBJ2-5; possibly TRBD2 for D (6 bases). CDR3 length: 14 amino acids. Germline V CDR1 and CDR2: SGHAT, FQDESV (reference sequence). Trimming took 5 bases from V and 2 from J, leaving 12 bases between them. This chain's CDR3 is CASSHTSIQETQYF. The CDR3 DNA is TGTGCCAGCAGCCACACTAGCATTCAAGAGACCCAGTACTTC. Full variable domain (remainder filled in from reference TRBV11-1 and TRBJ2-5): EAEVAQSPRYKITEKSQAVAFWCDPISGHATLYWYRQILGQGPELLVQFQDESVVDDSQLPKDRFSAERLKGVDSTLKIQPAELGDSAMYLCASSHTSIQETQYFGPGTRLLVL.

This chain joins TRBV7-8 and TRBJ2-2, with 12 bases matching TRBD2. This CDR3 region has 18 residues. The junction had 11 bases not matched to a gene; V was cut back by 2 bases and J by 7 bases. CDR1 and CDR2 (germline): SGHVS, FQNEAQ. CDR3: CASSLTWLAGGPSGELFF. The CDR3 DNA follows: TGTGCCAGCAGCTTAACGTGGCTAGCGGGAGGGCCGAGCGGGGAGCTGTTTTTT.